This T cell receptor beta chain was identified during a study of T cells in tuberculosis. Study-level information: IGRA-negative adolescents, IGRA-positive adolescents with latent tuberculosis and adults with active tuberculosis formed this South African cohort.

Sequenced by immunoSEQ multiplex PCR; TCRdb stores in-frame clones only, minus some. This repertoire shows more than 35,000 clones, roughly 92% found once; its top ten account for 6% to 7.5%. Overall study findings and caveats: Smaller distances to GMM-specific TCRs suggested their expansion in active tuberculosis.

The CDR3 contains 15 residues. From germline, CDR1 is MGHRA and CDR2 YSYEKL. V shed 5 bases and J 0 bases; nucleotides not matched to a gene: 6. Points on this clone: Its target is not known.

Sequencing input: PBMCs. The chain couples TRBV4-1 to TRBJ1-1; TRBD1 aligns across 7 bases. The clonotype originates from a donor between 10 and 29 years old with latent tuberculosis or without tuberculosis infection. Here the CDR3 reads CASSSRQGLNTEAFF. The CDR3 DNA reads TGCGCCAGCAGCTCCAGACAGGGACTGAACACTGAAGCTTTCTTT.